There are many counts of the clone carrying this T cell receptor (beta chain). TCR beta CDR3 regions were amplified from RNA. When the TCR CDR3 underwent first-round RT-PCR, the HTBI primer set was used. TCRdb used MiXCR to reprocess the multiplex PCR reads, holding one entry per CDR3 protein. The repertoire has about 330,000 distinct CDR3 sequences, 12% to 15% of them found once; the top ten carry roughly 35%. The V end was cut by 2 bases, the J end by 5 bases, with 25 bases between. The germline CDR1 and CDR2 sequences are MNHEY and SMNVEV (reference sequence). CDR3 length: 20 residues. These data originate in a study of T cells in Graves' hyperthyroidism and ophthalmopathy.

This receptor was identified in a woman aged 40 to 50 with Graves' ophthalmopathy. Sequencing was carried out using blood. The V gene is TRBV27, the J gene TRBJ1-6; D is perhaps TRBD1 (6 bases). In nucleotides, the CDR3 is TGTGCCAGCAGTTTACGAAACTCCCGAACAGGGAGCCTACATAATTCACCCCTCCACTTT. Translating gives CASSLRNSRTGSLHNSPLHF.